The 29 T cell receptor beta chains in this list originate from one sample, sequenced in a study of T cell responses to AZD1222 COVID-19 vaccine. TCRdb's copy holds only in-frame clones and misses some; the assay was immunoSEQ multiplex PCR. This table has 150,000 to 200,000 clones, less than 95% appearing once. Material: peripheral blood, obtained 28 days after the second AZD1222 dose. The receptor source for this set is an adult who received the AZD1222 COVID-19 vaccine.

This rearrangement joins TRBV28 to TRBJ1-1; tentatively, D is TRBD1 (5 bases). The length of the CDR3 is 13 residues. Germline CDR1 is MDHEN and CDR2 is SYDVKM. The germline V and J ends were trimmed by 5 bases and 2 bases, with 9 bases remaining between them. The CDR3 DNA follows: TGTGCCAGCAGTCCGACAGTAAACACTGAAGCTTTCTTT. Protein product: CASSPTVNTEAFF.

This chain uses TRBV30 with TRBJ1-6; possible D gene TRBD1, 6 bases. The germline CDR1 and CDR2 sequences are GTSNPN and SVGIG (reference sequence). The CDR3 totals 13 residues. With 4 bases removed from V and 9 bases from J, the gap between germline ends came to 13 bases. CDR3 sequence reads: CAWTAGVGSPLHF. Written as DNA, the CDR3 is TGTGCCTGGACAGCAGGGGTCGGTTCACCCCTCCACTTT.

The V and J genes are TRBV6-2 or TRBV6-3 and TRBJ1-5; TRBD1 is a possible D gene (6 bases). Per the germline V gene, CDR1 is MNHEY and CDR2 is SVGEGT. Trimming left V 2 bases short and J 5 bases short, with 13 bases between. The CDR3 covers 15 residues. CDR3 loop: CASSYAGGGYQPQHF. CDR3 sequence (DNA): TGTGCCAGCAGTTACGCGGGGGGCGGATATCAGCCCCAGCATTTT.

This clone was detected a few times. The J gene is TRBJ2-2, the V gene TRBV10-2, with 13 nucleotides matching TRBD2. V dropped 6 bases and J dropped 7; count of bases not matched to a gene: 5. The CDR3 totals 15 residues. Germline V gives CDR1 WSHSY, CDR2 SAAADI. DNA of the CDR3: TGCGCCAGCAGAACTAGCGGGGGGGCCGGCGGGGAGCTGTTTTTT. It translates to CASRTSGGAGGELFF.

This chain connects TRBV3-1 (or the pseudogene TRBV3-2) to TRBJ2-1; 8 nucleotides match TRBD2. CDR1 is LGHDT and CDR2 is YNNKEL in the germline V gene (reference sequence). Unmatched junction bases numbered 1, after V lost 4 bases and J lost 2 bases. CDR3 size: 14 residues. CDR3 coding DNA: TGTGCCAGCAGCCCGGGACTAGCCTACAATGAGCAGTTCTTC. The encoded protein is CASSPGLAYNEQFF.

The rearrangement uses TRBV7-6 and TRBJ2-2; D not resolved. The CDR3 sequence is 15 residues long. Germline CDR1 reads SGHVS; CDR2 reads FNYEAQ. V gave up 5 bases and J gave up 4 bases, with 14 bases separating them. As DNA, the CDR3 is TGTGCCAGCAGCGGCCGAAGTAGGGTCACCGGGGAGCTGTTTTTT. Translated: CASSGRSRVTGELFF.

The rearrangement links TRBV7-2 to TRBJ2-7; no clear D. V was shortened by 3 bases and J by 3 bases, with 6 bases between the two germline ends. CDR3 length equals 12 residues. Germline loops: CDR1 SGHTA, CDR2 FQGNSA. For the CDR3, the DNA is TGTGCCAGCAGCTTTACCAGCTACGAGCAGTACTTC. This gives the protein CASSFTSYEQYF.

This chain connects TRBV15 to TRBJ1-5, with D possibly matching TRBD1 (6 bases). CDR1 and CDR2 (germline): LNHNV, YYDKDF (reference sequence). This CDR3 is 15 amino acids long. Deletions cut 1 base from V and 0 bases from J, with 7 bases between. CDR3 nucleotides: TGTGCCACCAGCAGAGGGACAGATAGCAATCAGCCCCAGCATTTT. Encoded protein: CATSRGTDSNQPQHF. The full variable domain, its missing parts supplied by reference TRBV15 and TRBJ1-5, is DAMVIQNPRYQVTQFGKPVTLSCSQTLNHNVMYWYQQKSSQAPKLLFHYYDKDFNNEADTPDNFQSRRPNTSFCFLDIRSPGLGDTAMYLCATSRGTDSNQPQHFGDGTRLSIL.

This chain's CDR3 is CASSIEGQRYNSPLHF. The CDR3 nucleotides are TGTGCCAGTAGTATAGAAGGACAGCGGTATAATTCACCCCTCCACTTT. The rearrangement uses TRBV19 and TRBJ1-6; the D gene is possibly TRBD1 (6 bases). V dropped 0 bases and J dropped 4 bases, with 10 bases sitting between them. Germline V gene sequence: CDR1 LNHDA, CDR2 SQIVND (reference sequence). CDR3 length equals 16 residues.

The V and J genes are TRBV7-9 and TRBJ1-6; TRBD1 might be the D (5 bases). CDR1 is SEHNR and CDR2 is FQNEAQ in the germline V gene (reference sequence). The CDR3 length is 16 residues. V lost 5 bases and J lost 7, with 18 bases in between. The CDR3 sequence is CASSPDGGSGNSPLHF. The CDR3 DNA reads TGTGCCAGCAGCCCCGATGGGGGGAGCGGCAATTCACCCCTCCACTTT.

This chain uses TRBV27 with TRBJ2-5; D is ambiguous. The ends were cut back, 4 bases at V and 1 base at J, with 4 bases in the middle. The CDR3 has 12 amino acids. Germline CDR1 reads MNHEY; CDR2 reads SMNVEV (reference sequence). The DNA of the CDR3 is TGTGCCAGCAGTTCCAGCCAAGAGACCCAGTACTTC. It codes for CASSSSQETQYF.

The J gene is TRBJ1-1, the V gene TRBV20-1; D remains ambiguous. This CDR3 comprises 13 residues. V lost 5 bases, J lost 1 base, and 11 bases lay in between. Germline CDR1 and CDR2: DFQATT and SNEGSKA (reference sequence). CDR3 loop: CSAGATENTEAFF. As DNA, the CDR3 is TGCAGTGCTGGTGCTACAGAGAACACTGAAGCTTTCTTT.

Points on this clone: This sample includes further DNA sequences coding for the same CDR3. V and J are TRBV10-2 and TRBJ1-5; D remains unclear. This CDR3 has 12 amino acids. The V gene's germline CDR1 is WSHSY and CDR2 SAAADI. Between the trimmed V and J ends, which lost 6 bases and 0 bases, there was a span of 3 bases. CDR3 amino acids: CASRDSNQPQHF. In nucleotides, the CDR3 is TGCGCCAGCAGGGATAGCAATCAGCCCCAGCATTTT.

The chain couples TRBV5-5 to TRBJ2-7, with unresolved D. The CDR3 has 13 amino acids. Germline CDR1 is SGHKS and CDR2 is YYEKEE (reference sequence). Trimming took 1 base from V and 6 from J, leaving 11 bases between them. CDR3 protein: CASSLSADAEQYF. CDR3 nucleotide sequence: TGTGCCAGCAGCTTGTCGGCTGACGCCGAGCAGTACTTC.

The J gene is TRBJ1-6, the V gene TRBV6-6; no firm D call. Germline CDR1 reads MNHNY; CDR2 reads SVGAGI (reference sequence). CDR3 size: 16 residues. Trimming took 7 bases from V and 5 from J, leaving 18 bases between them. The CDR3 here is CASTLSPGRNNSPLHF. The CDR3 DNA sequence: TGTGCCAGCACCTTATCACCCGGCAGGAATAATTCACCCCTCCACTTT.

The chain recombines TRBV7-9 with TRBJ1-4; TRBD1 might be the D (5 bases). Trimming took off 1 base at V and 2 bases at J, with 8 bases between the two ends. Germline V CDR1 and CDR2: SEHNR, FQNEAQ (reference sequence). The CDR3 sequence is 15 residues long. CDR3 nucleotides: TGTGCCAGCAGCTTAGAGGGGATCACTAATGAAAAACTGTTTTTT. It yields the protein CASSLEGITNEKLFF.

Written as DNA, the CDR3 is TGCAGCGTTTTGCGGCTAGCGGGAGAGGGGGCCAGAGTTCAGTACTTC. Amino acid sequence: CSVLRLAGEGARVQYF. The V call is TRBV29-1, the J call TRBJ2-4; 10 bases line up with TRBD2. The CDR3 sequence is 16 residues long. Germline CDR1 SQVTM, CDR2 ANQGSEA. V was clipped by 5 bases and J by 11 bases; unmatched bases: 18. Complete variable domain (other parts from reference TRBV29-1 and TRBJ2-4): SAVISQKPSRDICQRGTSLTIQCQVDSQVTMMFWYRQQPGQSLTLIATANQGSEATYESGFVIDKFPISRPNLTFSTLTVSNMSPEDSSIYLCSVLRLAGEGARVQYFGAGTRLSVL.

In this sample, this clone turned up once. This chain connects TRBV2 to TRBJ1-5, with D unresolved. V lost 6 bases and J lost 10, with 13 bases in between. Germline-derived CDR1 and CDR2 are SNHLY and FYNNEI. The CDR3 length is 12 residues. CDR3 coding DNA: TGTGCCAGCAGGGAGTTTAGTTCCCCCCAGCATTTT. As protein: CASREFSSPQHF. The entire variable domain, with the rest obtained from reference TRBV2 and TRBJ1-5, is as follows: EPEVTQTPSHQVTQMGQEVILRCVPISNHLYFYWYRQILGQKVEFLVSFYNNEISEKSEIFDDQFSVERPDGSNFTLKIRSTKLEDSAMYFCASREFSSPQHFGDGTRLSIL.

For the CDR3, the DNA is TGTGCCAGCAGTTTACGGGGGCTCTGGGGCTACACCTTC. Translation: CASSLRGLWGYTF. The chain employs TRBV28 and TRBJ1-2; tentatively, D is TRBD1 (6 bases). Germline V lookup: CDR1 MDHEN, CDR2 SYDVKM. The ends were cut back, 2 bases at V and 8 bases at J, with 12 bases in the middle. The CDR3 consists of 13 residues.

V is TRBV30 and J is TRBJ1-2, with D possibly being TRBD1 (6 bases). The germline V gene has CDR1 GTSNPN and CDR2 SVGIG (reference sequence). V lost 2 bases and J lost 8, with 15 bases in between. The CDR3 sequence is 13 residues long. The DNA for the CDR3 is TGTGCCTGGAGTCCGACGGGGGCGGACGGCTACACCTTC. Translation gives CAWSPTGADGYTF.

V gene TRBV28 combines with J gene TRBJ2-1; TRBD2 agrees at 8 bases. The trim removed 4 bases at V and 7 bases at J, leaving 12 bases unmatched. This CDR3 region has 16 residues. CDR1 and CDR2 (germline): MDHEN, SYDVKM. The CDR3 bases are TGTGCCAGCAGTTCCCCGGGGAGCGGGAGTGAGAATGAGCAGTTCTTC. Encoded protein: CASSSPGSGSENEQFF.

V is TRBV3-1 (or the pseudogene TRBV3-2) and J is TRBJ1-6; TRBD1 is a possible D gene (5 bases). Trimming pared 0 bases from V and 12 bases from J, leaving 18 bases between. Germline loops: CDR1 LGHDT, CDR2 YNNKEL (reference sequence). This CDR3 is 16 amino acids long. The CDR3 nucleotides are TGTGCCAGCAGCCAAGAGGGGGGAGGAAGGAATCGACCCCTCCACTTT. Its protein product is CASSQEGGGRNRPLHF.

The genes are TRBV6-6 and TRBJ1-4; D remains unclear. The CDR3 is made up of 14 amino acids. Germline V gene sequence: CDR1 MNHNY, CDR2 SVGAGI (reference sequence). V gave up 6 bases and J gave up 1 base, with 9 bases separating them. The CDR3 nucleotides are TGTGCCAGCAGGATGACGGGAACTAATGAAAAACTGTTTTTT. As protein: CASRMTGTNEKLFF.

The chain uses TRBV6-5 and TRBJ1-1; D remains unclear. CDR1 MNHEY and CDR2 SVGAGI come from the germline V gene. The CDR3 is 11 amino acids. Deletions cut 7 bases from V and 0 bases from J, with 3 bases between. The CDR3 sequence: CASNLNTEAFF. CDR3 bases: TGTGCCAGCAACTTGAACACTGAAGCTTTCTTT.

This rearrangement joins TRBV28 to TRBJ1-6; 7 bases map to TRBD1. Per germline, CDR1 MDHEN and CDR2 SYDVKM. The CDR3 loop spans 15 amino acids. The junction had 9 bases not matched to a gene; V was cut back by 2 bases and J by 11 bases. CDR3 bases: TGTGCCAGCAGTTTAAGGGGACAGACACTTACACCCCTCCACTTT. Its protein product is CASSLRGQTLTPLHF.

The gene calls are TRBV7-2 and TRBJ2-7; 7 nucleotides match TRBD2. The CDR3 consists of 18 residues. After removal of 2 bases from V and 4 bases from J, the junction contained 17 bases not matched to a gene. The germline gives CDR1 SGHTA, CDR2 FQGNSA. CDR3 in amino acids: CASSLIIAGRVGAYEQYF. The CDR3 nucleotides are TGTGCCAGCAGCTTAATCATCGCAGGGAGGGTAGGGGCTTACGAGCAGTACTTC.

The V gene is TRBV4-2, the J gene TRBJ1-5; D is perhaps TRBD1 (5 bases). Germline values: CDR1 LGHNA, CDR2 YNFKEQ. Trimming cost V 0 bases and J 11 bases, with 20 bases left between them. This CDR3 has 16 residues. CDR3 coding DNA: TGTGCCAGCAGCCAAGATCCGGGGGGGGGAAATCAAGCCCAGCATTTT. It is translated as CASSQDPGGGNQAQHF.

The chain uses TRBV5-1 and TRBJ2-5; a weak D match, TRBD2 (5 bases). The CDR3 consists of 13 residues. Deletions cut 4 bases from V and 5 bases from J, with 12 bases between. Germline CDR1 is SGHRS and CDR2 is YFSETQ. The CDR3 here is CASSTRLAETQYF. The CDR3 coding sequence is TGCGCCAGCAGCACTAGACTCGCGGAGACCCAGTACTTC.

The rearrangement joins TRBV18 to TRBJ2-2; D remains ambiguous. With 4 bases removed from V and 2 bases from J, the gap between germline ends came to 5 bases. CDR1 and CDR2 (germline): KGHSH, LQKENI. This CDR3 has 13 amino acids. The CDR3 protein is CASSLGNTGELFF. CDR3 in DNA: TGTGCCAGCTCACTTGGCAACACCGGGGAGCTGTTTTTT. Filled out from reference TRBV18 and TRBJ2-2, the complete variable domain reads NAGVMQNPRHLVRRRGQEARLRCSPMKGHSHVYWYRQLPEEGLKFMVYLQKENIIDESGMPKERFSAEFPKEGPSILRIQQVVRGDSAAYFCASSLGNTGELFFGEGSRLTVL.